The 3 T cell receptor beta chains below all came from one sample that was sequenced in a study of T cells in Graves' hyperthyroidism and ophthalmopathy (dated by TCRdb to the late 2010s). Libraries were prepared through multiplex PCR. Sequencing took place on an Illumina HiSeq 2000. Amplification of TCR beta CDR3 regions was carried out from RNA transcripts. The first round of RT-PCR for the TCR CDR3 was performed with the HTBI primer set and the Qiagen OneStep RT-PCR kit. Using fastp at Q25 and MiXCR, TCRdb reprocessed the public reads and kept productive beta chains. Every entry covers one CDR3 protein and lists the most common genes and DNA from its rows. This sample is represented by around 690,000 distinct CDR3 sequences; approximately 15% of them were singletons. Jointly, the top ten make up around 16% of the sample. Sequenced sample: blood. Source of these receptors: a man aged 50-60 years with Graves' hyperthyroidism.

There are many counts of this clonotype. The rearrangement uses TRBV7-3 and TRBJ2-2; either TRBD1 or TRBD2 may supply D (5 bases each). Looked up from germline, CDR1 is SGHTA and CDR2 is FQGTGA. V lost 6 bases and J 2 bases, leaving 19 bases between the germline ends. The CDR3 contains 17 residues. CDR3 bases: TGTGCCAGCAGTCCCCGGGGCTCCCGATTAAACACCGGGGAGCTGTTTTTT. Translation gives CASSPRGSRLNTGELFF.

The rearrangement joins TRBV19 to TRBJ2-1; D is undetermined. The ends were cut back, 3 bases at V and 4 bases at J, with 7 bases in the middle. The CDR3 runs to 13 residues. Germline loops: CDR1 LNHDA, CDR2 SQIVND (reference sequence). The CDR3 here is CASSILQYNEQFF. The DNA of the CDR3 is TGTGCCAGTAGTATCCTTCAATACAATGAGCAGTTCTTC.

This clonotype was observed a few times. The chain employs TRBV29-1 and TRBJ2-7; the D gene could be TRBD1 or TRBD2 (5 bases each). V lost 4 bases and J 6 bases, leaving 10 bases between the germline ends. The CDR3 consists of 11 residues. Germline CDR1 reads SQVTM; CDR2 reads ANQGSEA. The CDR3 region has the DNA TGCAGCGTTGTTTTTGGGGGCGAGCAGTACTTC. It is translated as CSVVFGGEQYF.